These 6 T cell receptor beta chains originate from one sample sequenced in a study of CD8+ T cells in alopecia areata. Extracted RNA was reverse transcribed into cDNA, the sequencing template. Using immunoSEQ multiplex PCR, the repertoire was profiled, and TCRdb retains in-frame clones only, with some absent. The sample consists of 200,000 or so clones, roughly 60% of them appearing once. Treatment indicated: oral pan-JAK inhibitor, 5-10 mg twice daily. The sequenced sample was CD4+ T cells sorted from blood, obtained at week 24, from a patient treated with tofacitinib. The receptors here all came from a human donor with alopecia areata.

V is TRBV30 and J is TRBJ2-3; tentative D call: TRBD2 (6 bases). The CDR3 extends over 15 amino acids. The germline CDR1 and CDR2 sequences are GTSNPN and SVGIG (reference sequence). Trimming cost V 2 bases and J 2 bases, with 14 bases left between them. CDR3: CAWSPRAGTTDTQYF. The CDR3 nucleotides are TGTGCCTGGAGTCCTCGGGCGGGGACCACAGATACGCAGTATTTT.

This chain connects TRBV27 to TRBJ1-1; possibly TRBD1 for D (5 bases). The CDR3 length is 14 residues. V was trimmed by 7 bases and J by 1 base, leaving 13 bases between them. In germline, CDR1 is MNHEY, CDR2 SMNVEV (reference sequence). The CDR3: CASTRSGQNTEAFF. As DNA, the CDR3 is TGTGCCAGCACCCGATCCGGACAGAACACTGAAGCTTTCTTT.

This clone was detected only a few times. The chain links TRBV5-1 to TRBJ2-3; D is uncertain. This CDR3 is built from 11 residues. CDR1 is SGHRS and CDR2 is YFSETQ in the germline V gene. The V gene lost 0 bases and the J gene lost 9 bases, with 5 bases spanning the gap. The CDR3: CASSLEHTQYF. The DNA of the CDR3 is TGCGCCAGCAGCTTGGAACACACGCAGTATTTT.

This clone has a handful of counts. V and J are TRBV7-2 and TRBJ1-5; no definite D call. Trimming removed 4 bases at V and 3 bases at J, with 7 bases between. CDR3 length: 13 residues. Germline lookup yields CDR1 SGHTA and CDR2 FQGNSA. The CDR3 nucleotides are TGTGCCAGCAGCTCGGACCACAATCAGCCCCAGCATTTT. This sequence encodes CASSSDHNQPQHF.

V usage is TRBV10-3 and J usage is TRBJ2-5; 10 bases map to TRBD1. V trimming: 6 bases; J trimming: 3 bases; junction bases outside the gene matches: 4. CDR1 is ENHRY and CDR2 is SYGVKD in the germline V gene. The CDR3 spans 14 residues. Here the CDR3 reads CAIRDGTGEETQYF. For the CDR3, the DNA is TGTGCCATCAGAGATGGGACAGGGGAAGAGACCCAGTACTTC.

The chain uses TRBV7-8 and TRBJ2-1; TRBD2 matches at 9 bases. This CDR3 has 20 residues. Trimming took 6 bases from V and 0 from J; bases not matched to a gene: 18. Germline V lookup: CDR1 SGHVS, CDR2 FQNEAQ. Here the CDR3 DNA reads TGTGCCAGCAGAACAGTCGGGCTAGCGGGACGCTGGAGCTCCTACAATGAGCAGTTCTTC. Translated, it gives CASRTVGLAGRWSSYNEQFF. Complete variable domain (other parts from reference TRBV7-8 and TRBJ2-1): GAGVSQSPRYKVAKRGQDVALRCDPISGHVSLFWYQQALGQGPEFLTYFQNEAQLDKSGLPSDRFFAERPEGSVSTLKIQRTQQEDSAVYLCASRTVGLAGRWSSYNEQFFGPGTRLTVL.